The T cell receptor beta chain described here comes from a study of shared clonotypes between healthy human individuals. Study context: The plates for each donor numbered three CD4 naive, three CD4 memory, two CD8 naive and one CD8 memory.

Sequencing used immunoSEQ multiplex PCR; TCRdb keeps in-frame clones, though not all of them. The sample lists 2 million to 3 million clones; approximately 94% were seen once. The CDR3 covers 15 residues. Between the trimmed V and J ends, which lost 1 base and 1 base, there was a span of 10 bases. Germline V lookup: CDR1 SGHNT, CDR2 YYREEE (reference sequence). The sample was naive CD4+ T cells from PBMCs. Subset reported: CD45RA+ positively selected. The chain combines TRBV5-4 with TRBJ2-3; TRBD1 is a possible D gene (6 bases). The clonotype was recovered from a man between 18 and 35 years old in good health. Some clones in this sample may be carry-over from other donors' samples. Here the CDR3 reads CASSLSPGGTDTQYF. DNA for the CDR3: TGTGCCAGCAGCTTGTCCCCAGGGGGCACAGATACGCAGTATTTT.